This T cell receptor (beta chain) was recorded in a study of blood T cell repertoires in COVID-19. About the research overall: From the United States, Italy and Spain came samples of acute and convalescent COVID-19. PBMCs, B-cell-depleted T cells, or T cells were the source of the cDNA or gDNA that made up the material.

CDR3 length: 18 residues. Germline trimming cut 4 bases from V and 0 bases from J; bases unmatched to any gene: 5. Germline V gene data show CDR1 as MGHRA and CDR2 as YSYEKL. Profiling relied on immunoSEQ multiplex PCR, and the TCRdb table lists in-frame clones only, not all of them. Counted here are tens of thousands of clones, about 85% occurring once; the ten biggest clones make up around 11%. The chain has TRBV4-1 and TRBJ2-1, with 14 bases identical to TRBD2. The sequenced sample consisted of peripheral blood. The TCR was taken from a human donor in a cohort sampled during active COVID-19. The CDR3 bases are TGCGCCAGCAGCCCCAGACTAGCGGGGGGGCCCTCCTACAATGAGCAGTTCTTC. This encodes CASSPRLAGGPSYNEQFF.